The 20 T cell receptor beta chains below were found in one sample sequenced in a study of blood T cell repertoires in COVID-19. Repertoires were generated with immunoSEQ multiplex PCR, while TCRdb's copy carries only in-frame clones and drops some. The sample consists of approximately 180,000 clones, 88% of them appearing once. The sequenced sample consisted of peripheral blood. The receptors come from a human donor in a cohort sampled during active COVID-19.

V is TRBV7-2 and J is TRBJ2-7; TRBD1 might be the D (5 bases). Germline-derived CDR1 and CDR2 are SGHTA and FQGNSA. Trimming stripped 1 base from V and 1 base from J, with 17 bases between. The CDR3 spans 17 residues. The chain's CDR3 is CASSLELGNRLSYEQYF. For the CDR3, the DNA is TGTGCCAGCAGCTTAGAGCTAGGCAACAGGCTGTCCTACGAGCAGTACTTC. Full variable domain (rest looked up from reference TRBV7-2 and TRBJ2-7): GAGVSQSPSNKVTEKGKDVELRCDPISGHTALYWYRQSLGQGLEFLIYFQGNSAPDKSGLPSDRFSAERTGGSVSTLTIQRTQQEDSAVYLCASSLELGNRLSYEQYFGPGTRLTVT.

This chain joins TRBV7-2 and TRBJ2-7; possibly TRBD2 for D (5 bases). CDR1 and CDR2 from the germline V gene are SGHTA and FQGNSA. With 3 bases removed from V and 2 bases from J, the gap between germline ends came to 17 bases. CDR3 length: 16 residues. CDR3 sequence: CASSFVEGSGAYEQYF. The DNA of the CDR3 is TGTGCCAGCAGCTTTGTAGAGGGATCAGGCGCCTACGAGCAGTACTTC.

V gene TRBV5-1 combines with J gene TRBJ2-3; the D is unclear. The germline CDR1 and CDR2 sequences are SGHRS and YFSETQ. The V end was cut by 0 bases, the J end by 10 bases, with 9 bases between. The CDR3 sequence is 12 residues long. The DNA of the CDR3 is TGCGCCAGCAGCTTGGAGGCTAGGTCGCAGTATTTT. The encoded protein is CASSLEARSQYF.

CDR3 protein: CASRDQSGLGGNEQFF. The CDR3 DNA sequence: TGTGCCAGTAGAGATCAATCAGGGCTAGGGGGCAATGAGCAGTTCTTC. The genes are TRBV19 and TRBJ2-1; TRBD1 is a possible D gene (6 bases). This CDR3 spans 16 amino acids. Trimming shortened V by 6 bases and J by 6 bases, and 21 bases separated the two germline ends. The V gene's germline CDR1 is LNHDA and CDR2 SQIVND (reference sequence).

This clone has only a few counts. V and J are TRBV30 and TRBJ1-6; 9 bases align to TRBD1. CDR1 is GTSNPN and CDR2 is SVGIG in the germline V gene (reference sequence). CDR3 length: 16 amino acids. V was pared by 3 bases and J by 2 bases, with 5 bases of the junction left unmatched. CDR3 amino acids: CAWRTRQGAYNSPLHF. CDR3 nucleotides: TGTGCCTGGAGGACTCGACAGGGGGCCTATAATTCACCCCTCCACTTT.

V and J are TRBV2 and TRBJ2-2, with D possibly being TRBD1 (5 bases). The CDR3 totals 16 residues. V was cut by 7 bases and J by 4 bases, with 19 bases left in between. Germline V gene sequence: CDR1 SNHLY, CDR2 FYNNEI. The DNA for the CDR3 is TGTGCCAGCACTCGTGAGAACAGGCACCTCACCGGGGAGCTGTTTTTT. Residues: CASTRENRHLTGELFF.

The V gene is TRBV5-1, the J gene TRBJ2-1, with D possibly matching TRBD2 (7 bases). Germline values: CDR1 SGHRS, CDR2 YFSETQ. V dropped 0 bases and J dropped 5 bases, with 12 bases sitting between them. CDR3 length equals 15 residues. The DNA for the CDR3 is TGCGCCAGCAGCTTGGCGGGGAGGGGGGACAATGAGCAGTTCTTC. Amino acids: CASSLAGRGDNEQFF.

The chain uses TRBV7-8 and TRBJ2-7, with 7 positions matching TRBD2. CDR1 and CDR2 (germline): SGHVS, FQNEAQ. Unmatched junction bases numbered 27, after V lost 4 bases and J lost 3 bases. CDR3 length: 21 residues. CDR3 amino acids: CASSSTTFLPTLARMNYEQYF. The CDR3 coding sequence is TGTGCCAGCAGCTCCACGACCTTTCTTCCTACACTAGCGCGAATGAACTACGAGCAGTACTTC.

V usage is TRBV10-2 and J usage is TRBJ2-7, with D possibly being TRBD1 (6 bases). V shed 4 bases and J shed 4 bases, with 17 bases lying between them. CDR1 and CDR2 from the germline V gene are WSHSY and SAAADI. The CDR3 is 15 residues long. The CDR3 spells CASSAVAGAVYEQYF. As DNA, the CDR3 is TGCGCCAGCAGTGCTGTCGCAGGGGCGGTGTACGAGCAGTACTTC.

V gene TRBV11-3 combines with J gene TRBJ1-2, with TRBD1 as a possible D gene (6 bases). Trimming pared 11 bases from V and 8 bases from J, leaving 27 bases between. From germline, CDR1 is SGHNT and CDR2 YENEEA. The length of the CDR3 is 15 residues. The CDR3 DNA sequence: TGTGCCGGTTATTTTGGGGGCAGGATATTTAGCGGCTACACCTTC. Its translation: CAGYFGGRIFSGYTF.

The chain combines TRBV10-2 with TRBJ2-7; weak D call: TRBD2 (6 bases). Germline CDR1 is WSHSY and CDR2 is SAAADI. Deletions cut 2 bases from V and 7 bases from J, with 6 bases between. This CDR3 contains 11 residues. CDR3: CASSEGGEQYF. CDR3 nucleotides: TGCGCCAGCAGTGAGGGGGGGGAGCAGTACTTC.

J is TRBJ2-3 and V is TRBV5-4; 7 bases are a match to TRBD2. In germline, CDR1 is SGHNT, CDR2 YYREEE (reference sequence). Trimming removed 4 bases from V and 5 bases from J; junction bases left unmatched: 7. CDR3 length equals 14 residues. CDR3 in amino acids: CASSPRGEKDTQYF. As DNA, the CDR3 is TGTGCCAGCAGCCCCCGGGGGGAGAAAGATACGCAGTATTTT. The whole variable domain, remainder taken from reference TRBV5-4 and TRBJ2-3, is ETGVTQSPTHLIKTRGQQVTLRCSSQSGHNTVSWYQQALGQGPQFIFQYYREEENGRGNFPPRFSGLQFPNYSSELNVNALELDDSALYLCASSPRGEKDTQYFGPGTRLTVL.

This chain connects TRBV30 to TRBJ1-1; D not resolved. This CDR3 has 13 residues. Germline V CDR1 and CDR2: GTSNPN, SVGIG (reference sequence). V was cut by 0 bases and J by 11 bases, with 16 bases left in between. CDR3 sequence (DNA): TGTGCCTGGAGTGTACAAAAGTCTTTCAGGGCTTTCTTT. Encoded protein: CAWSVQKSFRAFF.

The chain combines TRBV27 with TRBJ2-2, with D tentatively TRBD1 (6 bases). V was pared by 4 bases and J by 2 bases, with 14 bases between. There are 16 residues in the CDR3. From germline, CDR1 is MNHEY and CDR2 SMNVEV (reference sequence). The CDR3 DNA reads as TGTGCCAGCAGTTATAATCGACAGGTTAACACCGGGGAGCTGTTTTTT. Protein sequence: CASSYNRQVNTGELFF.

V gene TRBV5-1 combines with J gene TRBJ2-3; TRBD2 matches 12 bases. This CDR3 contains 16 residues. The germline gives CDR1 SGHRS, CDR2 YFSETQ. After removal of 0 bases from V and 6 bases from J, the junction contained 5 bases not matched to a gene. The CDR3 region is CASSLERLAGEDTQYF. DNA of the CDR3: TGCGCCAGCAGCTTGGAGAGACTAGCGGGAGAGGATACGCAGTATTTT.

V and J are TRBV5-1 and TRBJ1-1, with D perhaps TRBD1 (5 bases). V was cut by 2 bases and J by 1 base, with 12 bases left in between. Germline V gene data show CDR1 as SGHRS and CDR2 as YFSETQ. The CDR3 length is 15 residues. CDR3 coding DNA: TGCGCCAGCAGCTTCCCACAGGTCGGGAACACTGAAGCTTTCTTT. It codes for CASSFPQVGNTEAFF. Full variable domain (missing parts from reference TRBV5-1 and TRBJ1-1): KAGVTQTPRYLIKTRGQQVTLSCSPISGHRSVSWYQQTPGQGLQFLFEYFSETQRNKGNFPGRFSGRQFSNSRSEMNVSTLELGDSALYLCASSFPQVGNTEAFFGQGTRLTVV.

The genes are TRBV19 and TRBJ2-5; 15 bases line up with TRBD2. Per the germline V gene, CDR1 is LNHDA and CDR2 is SQIVND (reference sequence). The CDR3 covers 18 residues. J gave up 0 bases and V 3 bases, and 5 bases lay outside the gene matches. The CDR3 here is CASSIGTSGGTYQETQYF. The DNA of the CDR3 is TGTGCCAGTAGTATCGGGACTAGCGGGGGGACGTACCAAGAGACCCAGTACTTC.

The chain employs TRBV18 and TRBJ1-6; D might be TRBD1 (5 bases). From germline, CDR1 is KGHSH and CDR2 LQKENI. This CDR3 comprises 14 residues. V lost 2 bases and J 8 bases, leaving 10 bases between the germline ends. The CDR3 loop is CASSPGREDSPLHF. The CDR3 nucleotides are TGTGCCAGCTCACCAGGCAGGGAAGATTCACCCCTCCACTTT.

The V call is TRBV5-4, the J call TRBJ1-6; TRBD1 might be the D (5 bases). The germline V and J ends were trimmed by 4 bases and 7 bases, with 18 bases remaining between them. CDR1 and CDR2 (germline): SGHNT, YYREEE (reference sequence). This CDR3 has 16 residues. Written as DNA, the CDR3 is TGTGCCAGCAGCAAGGGGCCCCCGAAGGAGAATTCACCCCTCCACTTT. This translates into CASSKGPPKENSPLHF.

This chain connects TRBV5-6 to TRBJ2-7; the match to TRBD1 covers 7 bases. Unmatched junction bases numbered 10, after V lost 6 bases and J lost 4 bases. The CDR3 spans 14 residues. Germline V gene lookup returns CDR1 SGHDT and CDR2 YYEEEE. The CDR3: CASMWGTENYEQYF. CDR3 DNA sequence: TGTGCCAGCATGTGGGGGACAGAGAATTACGAGCAGTACTTC.